A single sample gave rise to the 26 T cell receptor beta chains below, sequenced in a study of T cells after yellow fever vaccination. TCRdb used MiXCR to reprocess the 5' RACE reads, holding one entry per CDR3 protein. The top ten hold 3% to 4% of the sample, which has about 300,000 distinct CDR3 sequences, around 10% seen once. The input for sequencing was CD4+ T cells sorted from PBMCs, taken 5 days after the yellow fever booster vaccination. These receptors all stem from a young man who received the YFV17D yellow fever vaccine.

The chain links TRBV6-5 to TRBJ1-4, with 7 bases matching TRBD1. V shed 0 bases and J 6 bases; nucleotides not matched to a gene: 1. The germline CDR1 and CDR2 sequences are MNHEY and SVGAGI. This CDR3 contains 14 residues. CDR3 DNA sequence: TGTGCCAGCAGTTACTCCAGGGGGGATGAAAAACTGTTTTTT. Its translation: CASSYSRGDEKLFF.

This clonotype was seen ten or more times. The gene calls are TRBV5-1 and TRBJ1-1; 7 bases map to TRBD1. V lost 1 base and J lost 4; bases outside the gene matches: 7. The CDR3 covers 15 residues. Germline assignment: CDR1 SGHRS and CDR2 YFSETQ. CDR3: CASSLTGQGVTEAFF. Here the CDR3 DNA reads TGCGCCAGCAGCTTGACAGGGCAGGGGGTCACTGAAGCTTTCTTT. Looking up the rest from reference TRBV5-1 and TRBJ1-1 gives the full variable domain: KAGVTQTPRYLIKTRGQQVTLSCSPISGHRSVSWYQQTPGQGLQFLFEYFSETQRNKGNFPGRFSGRQFSNSRSEMNVSTLELGDSALYLCASSLTGQGVTEAFFGQGTRLTVV.

This clonotype appeared many times. V is TRBV5-1 and J is TRBJ2-4; 7 bases align to TRBD1. J was trimmed by 7 bases and V by 4 bases; bases with no gene match: 8. The CDR3 is 14 residues long. Germline lookup yields CDR1 SGHRS and CDR2 YFSETQ. DNA of the CDR3: TGCGCCAGCAGCGTACAGGGGATGGACAACATTCAGTACTTC. Translated: CASSVQGMDNIQYF.

The sample holds a few counts of this clonotype. The genes are TRBV3-1 and TRBJ2-1; 7 nucleotides agree with TRBD1. The CDR3 loop spans 12 amino acids. J was trimmed by 9 bases and V by 6 bases; bases with no gene match: 5. Germline V gene data show CDR1 as LGHDT and CDR2 as YNNKEL (reference sequence). The CDR3 spells CASRDRVSEQFF. The DNA for the CDR3 is TGTGCCAGCAGAGACAGGGTCAGTGAGCAGTTCTTC.

V usage is TRBV12-3 or TRBV12-4 and J usage is TRBJ2-1, with TRBD1 matching over 8 bases. After removal of 7 bases from V and 2 bases from J, the junction contained 10 bases not matched to a gene. This CDR3 contains 16 residues. CDR3 sequence: CASTTWWTGTYNEQFF. Written as DNA, the CDR3 is TGTGCCAGCACTACGTGGTGGACAGGGACCTACAATGAGCAGTTCTTC.

The chain couples TRBV30 to TRBJ2-1, with 12 bases lining up with TRBD2. Per the germline V gene, CDR1 is GTSNPN and CDR2 is SVGIG (reference sequence). Unmatched junction bases numbered 1, after V lost 3 bases and J lost 4 bases. This CDR3 region has 14 residues. In DNA, the CDR3 is TGTGCCTGGAGGACTAGCGGGGGATACAATGAGCAGTTCTTC. Its translation is CAWRTSGGYNEQFF.

This clonotype was observed a handful of times. This sequence joins TRBV4-1 and TRBJ1-5; 10 bases match TRBD1. Germline CDR1 MGHRA, CDR2 YSYEKL. The V gene end was trimmed by 2 bases and the J gene end by 2 bases; junction bases not matched to a gene: 6. The CDR3 is 17 amino acids. The CDR3 region has the DNA TGCGCCAGCAGCCAACGGACAGGGGGAGAAGGCAATCAGCCCCAGCATTTT. It codes for CASSQRTGGEGNQPQHF.

This clonotype showed up many times. The chain couples TRBV7-2 to TRBJ2-3, with unresolved D. V was clipped by 4 bases and J by 3 bases, with 8 bases between them. This CDR3 has 13 amino acids. Germline V gives CDR1 SGHTA, CDR2 FQGNSA. The CDR3 DNA sequence: TGTGCCAGCAGCTACGCGGTAACAGATACGCAGTATTTT. Protein: CASSYAVTDTQYF.

A few counts support this clonotype. The chain recombines TRBV15 with TRBJ2-1, with 9 nucleotides matching TRBD2. Germline V gene sequence: CDR1 LNHNV, CDR2 YYDKDF (reference sequence). This CDR3 has 15 residues. With 1 base clipped from V and 3 bases from J, the junction kept 1 base outside the gene matches. The CDR3 loop is CATSRGLADYNEQFF. CDR3 DNA: TGTGCCACCAGCAGAGGACTAGCGGACTACAATGAGCAGTTCTTC.

This clonotype was seen a few times. The chain recombines TRBV2 with TRBJ2-5; 9 bases agree with TRBD1. There are 15 residues in the CDR3. Germline V lookup: CDR1 SNHLY, CDR2 FYNNEI. The ends lost 5 bases at V and 4 bases at J; junction bases unmatched: 8. The DNA for the CDR3 is TGTGCCAGCAGTTTACAGGGGGCGGGCCCAGAGACCCAGTACTTC. Translating it yields CASSLQGAGPETQYF.

A single count supports this clonotype. J is TRBJ1-6 and V is TRBV4-3, with 8 positions matching TRBD1. This CDR3 region has 17 residues. Germline CDR1 is LGHNA and CDR2 is YSLEER. The V gene end was trimmed by 0 bases and the J gene end by 7 bases; junction bases not matched to a gene: 8. The CDR3, as DNA: TGCGCCAGCAGCCAAGATCGTGACAGGGGTTGGAATTCACCCCTCCACTTT. Residues: CASSQDRDRGWNSPLHF.

This clonotype occurred a few times. J is TRBJ2-5 and V is TRBV18; 7 bases agree with TRBD1. J lost 2 bases, V lost 6 bases, and 6 bases had no gene match. CDR3 length: 14 residues. CDR1 is KGHSH, CDR2 LQKENI, per germline. The CDR3 loop is CASSQRDRQETQYF. The CDR3 DNA is TGTGCCAGCTCGCAACGGGACAGACAAGAGACCCAGTACTTC.

This clonotype was seen only a few times. The chain is built from TRBV4-3 and TRBJ1-6, with a tentative D call TRBD1 (5 bases). Trimming pared 2 bases from V and 13 bases from J, leaving 15 bases between. CDR3 size: 14 residues. In germline, CDR1 is LGHNA, CDR2 YSLEER. CDR3 sequence reads: CASSQSGLTGPLHF. DNA for the CDR3: TGCGCCAGCAGCCAATCGGGACTCACGGGGCCCCTCCACTTT.

This clonotype has just a few counts. The rearrangement uses TRBV4-3 and TRBJ1-2; 7 bases map to TRBD1. This CDR3 has 14 amino acids. The V gene's germline CDR1 is LGHNA and CDR2 YSLEER. The trim removed 3 bases at V and 2 bases at J, leaving 3 bases unmatched. CDR3: CASSHWGQNYGYTF. DNA for the CDR3: TGCGCCAGCAGCCACTGGGGACAGAACTATGGCTACACCTTC.

This clonotype was found many times. The V and J genes are TRBV11-2 and TRBJ1-1; D is unclear. The CDR3 totals 15 residues. From germline, CDR1 is SGHAT and CDR2 FQNNGV. The V gene lost 1 base and the J gene lost 6 bases, with 15 bases spanning the gap. CDR3 protein: CASSLGARSVAEAFF. CDR3 DNA: TGTGCCAGCAGCTTAGGCGCGCGGTCAGTCGCTGAAGCTTTCTTT.

This clonotype turned up a few times. The rearrangement joins TRBV19 to TRBJ1-3; D is ambiguous. The CDR3 consists of 12 residues. From germline, CDR1 is LNHDA and CDR2 SQIVND (reference sequence). V lost 7 bases and J lost 2, with 6 bases in between. Written as DNA, the CDR3 is TGTGCCAGTACGCAGCCTGGAAACACCATATATTTT. It translates to CASTQPGNTIYF. The full variable domain, its missing parts supplied by reference TRBV19 and TRBJ1-3, is DGGITQSPKYLFRKEGQNVTLSCEQNLNHDAMYWYRQDPGQGLRLIYYSQIVNDFQKGDIAEGYSVSREKKESFPLTVTSAQKNPTAFYLCASTQPGNTIYFGEGSWLTVV.

The CDR3 here is CASSLSGRSQHF. CDR3 in DNA: TGTGCCAGCAGCCTATCCGGCAGGTCCCAGCATTTT. The genes are TRBV12-3 or TRBV12-4 and TRBJ1-5; no clear D. This CDR3 spans 12 amino acids. Deletions cut 6 bases from V and 11 bases from J, with 14 bases between.

This clonotype has a count of ten or more. The chain carries TRBV2 and TRBJ2-5; the D is unclear. Deletions cut 1 base from V and 4 bases from J, with 10 bases between. Germline CDR1 and CDR2: SNHLY and FYNNEI. This CDR3 comprises 14 residues. In nucleotides, the CDR3 is TGTGCCAGCAGTGAAGTCGGCTGGGCAGAGACCCAGTACTTC. Protein: CASSEVGWAETQYF. Together with reference TRBV2 and TRBJ2-5, the CDR3 gives the full variable domain: EPEVTQTPSHQVTQMGQEVILRCVPISNHLYFYWYRQILGQKVEFLVSFYNNEISEKSEIFDDQFSVERPDGSNFTLKIRSTKLEDSAMYFCASSEVGWAETQYFGPGTRLLVL.

This clonotype was observed a handful of times. The V and J genes are TRBV7-3 and TRBJ2-3; 9 positions match TRBD2. V was clipped by 4 bases and J by 4 bases; unmatched bases: 3. The germline V gene has CDR1 SGHTA and CDR2 FQGTGA. This CDR3 is built from 14 residues. For the CDR3, the DNA is TGTGCCAGCAGCTCCGCGGGGGGGTCAGATACGCAGTATTTT. Amino acids: CASSSAGGSDTQYF.

CDR3 region: CASSLGQGVDQPQHF. DNA for the CDR3: TGTGCCAGCAGTTTGGGACAGGGGGTAGATCAGCCCCAGCATTTT. The chain combines TRBV28 with TRBJ1-5; the match to TRBD1 covers 11 bases. Germline V CDR1 and CDR2: MDHEN, SYDVKM. V lost 3 bases and J lost 5; bases outside the gene matches: 3. The CDR3 contains 15 residues.

This chain connects TRBV29-1 to TRBJ2-2; no reliable D call. V was cut by 4 bases and J by 8 bases, with 8 bases left in between. The germline CDR1 and CDR2 sequences are SQVTM and ANQGSEA. The length of the CDR3 is 11 residues. The CDR3 reads CSVGLAGELFF. The CDR3 coding sequence is TGCAGCGTTGGGCTTGCGGGGGAGCTGTTTTTT.

V usage is TRBV20-1 and J usage is TRBJ1-5, with D perhaps TRBD1 (6 bases). CDR1 is DFQATT, CDR2 SNEGSKA, per germline (reference sequence). Trimming left V 3 bases short and J 4 bases short, with 16 bases between. The CDR3 covers 15 residues. The CDR3 DNA reads as TGCAGTGCTAGGGACAGCCGGATAGGGAATCAGCCCCAGCATTTT. This translates into CSARDSRIGNQPQHF.

This clonotype was counted many times. The chain joins TRBV3-1 to TRBJ2-2; 9 bases agree with TRBD2. J gave up 6 bases and V 7 bases, and 9 bases lay outside the gene matches. Germline CDR1 is LGHDT and CDR2 is YNNKEL (reference sequence). The CDR3 covers 15 residues. The CDR3 spells CASTPSQRGAGELFF. Written as DNA, the CDR3 is TGTGCCAGCACCCCAAGCCAGCGGGGGGCCGGGGAGCTGTTTTTT.

This clonotype appeared many times. One end of the junction does not line up with germline, which may come from a read error. The chain employs TRBV4-3 and TRBJ1-5; possible D gene TRBD1, 5 bases. In germline, CDR1 is LGHNA, CDR2 YSLEER. This CDR3 has 13 amino acids. The CDR3 reads CASSQGSNQPQHF. The CDR3 nucleotides are TGTGCCAGCAGTCAGGGAAGCAATCAGCCCCAGCATTTT.

This clonotype has just a few counts. The V gene is TRBV4-1, the J gene TRBJ1-5, with TRBD1 identical over 7 bases. Per germline, CDR1 MGHRA and CDR2 YSYEKL. The trim removed 4 bases at V and 2 bases at J, leaving 8 bases unmatched. The CDR3 has 16 residues. The CDR3 DNA sequence: TGCGCCAGCAGCCTGACAGGGAATAGGCGCAATCAGCCCCAGCATTTT. This gives the protein CASSLTGNRRNQPQHF.

This clonotype was counted only a few times. J is TRBJ1-1 and V is TRBV5-1; D is perhaps TRBD1 (6 bases). V was cut by 5 bases and J by 1 base, with 12 bases left in between. Germline lookup yields CDR1 SGHRS and CDR2 YFSETQ. This CDR3 has 14 residues. CDR3 sequence (DNA): TGCGCCAGCAGGTCCAGGGGTAAGAACACTGAAGCTTTCTTT. The encoded protein is CASRSRGKNTEAFF.